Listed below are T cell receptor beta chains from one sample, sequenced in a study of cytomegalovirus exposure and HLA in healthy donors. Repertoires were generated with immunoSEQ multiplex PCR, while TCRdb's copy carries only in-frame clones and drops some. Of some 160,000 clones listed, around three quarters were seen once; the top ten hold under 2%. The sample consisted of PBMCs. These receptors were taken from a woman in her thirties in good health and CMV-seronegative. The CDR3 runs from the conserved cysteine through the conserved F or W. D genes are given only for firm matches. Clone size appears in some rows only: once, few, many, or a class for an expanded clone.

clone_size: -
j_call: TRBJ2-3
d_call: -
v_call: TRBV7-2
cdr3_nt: TGTGCCAGCAGCTTAGTGGCCGGCACAGATACGCAGTATTTT
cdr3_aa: CASSLVAGTDTQYF

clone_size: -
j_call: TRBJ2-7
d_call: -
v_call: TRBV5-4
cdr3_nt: TGTGCCAGCAGTCGCCTGGAGGGCTACGGGCAGTACTTC
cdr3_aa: CASSRLEGYGQYF

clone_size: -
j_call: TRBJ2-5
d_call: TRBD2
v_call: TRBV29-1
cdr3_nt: TGCAGCGTCGAATCTAGCGGGACTTGGACCCAGTACTTC
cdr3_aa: CSVESSGTWTQYF

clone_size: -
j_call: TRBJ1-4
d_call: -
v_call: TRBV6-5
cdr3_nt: TGTGCCAGCGGACAGCCAGCAACTAATGAAAAACTGTTTTTT
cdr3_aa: CASGQPATNEKLFF

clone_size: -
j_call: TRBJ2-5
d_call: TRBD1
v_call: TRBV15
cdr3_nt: TGTGCCACCAGCACAGCCGGGACAGGTGCGACCCAGTACTTC
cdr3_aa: CATSTAGTGATQYF

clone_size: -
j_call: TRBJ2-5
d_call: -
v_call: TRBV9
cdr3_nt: TGTGCCAGCAGCGTAGGACATCCGCAGGGCCAAGAGACCCAGTACTTC
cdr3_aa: CASSVGHPQGQETQYF

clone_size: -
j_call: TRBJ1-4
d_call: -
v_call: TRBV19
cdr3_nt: TGTGCCAGTAGTAATGAAATGAACAGAAAACTGTTTTTT
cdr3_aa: CASSNEMNRKLFF

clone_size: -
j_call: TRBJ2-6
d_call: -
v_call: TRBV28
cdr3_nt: TGTGCCAGCACCCCGTCAGGTTATGGGGCCAACGTCCTGACTTTC
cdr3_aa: CASTPSGYGANVLTF

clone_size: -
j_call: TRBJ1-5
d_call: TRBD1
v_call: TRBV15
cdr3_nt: TGTGCCACCAGCAGAGATAAGACAGGGGGTAAGCCCCAGCATTTT
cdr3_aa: CATSRDKTGGKPQHF

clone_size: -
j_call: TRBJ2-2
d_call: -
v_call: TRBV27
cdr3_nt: TGTGCCAGCGGCTCTGGGGAGCTGTTTTTT
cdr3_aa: CASGSGELFF

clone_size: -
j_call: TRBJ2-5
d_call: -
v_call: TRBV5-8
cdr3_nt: TGTGCCAGCAGCTTGGAAGCGGGAGAGACCCAGTACTTC
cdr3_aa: CASSLEAGETQYF

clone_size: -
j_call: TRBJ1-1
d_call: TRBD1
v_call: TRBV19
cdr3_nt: TGTGCCAGTAGGGGGACAGGCGGGGAGACTGAAGCTTTCTTT
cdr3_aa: CASRGTGGETEAFF

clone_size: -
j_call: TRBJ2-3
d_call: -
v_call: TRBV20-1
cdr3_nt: TGCAGTGCTAGGACTTTTGGTACGCAGTATTTT
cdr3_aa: CSARTFGTQYF

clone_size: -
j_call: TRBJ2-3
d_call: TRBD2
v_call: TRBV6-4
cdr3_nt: TGTGCCAGCAGTGACTCCGCTAGCGGGTTGACAGATACGCAGTATTTT
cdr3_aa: CASSDSASGLTDTQYF

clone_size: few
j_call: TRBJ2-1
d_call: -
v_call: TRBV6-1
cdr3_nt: TGTGCCAGCAGTGAACGCAGGACTTTAGTAGCCAATGAGCAGTTCTTC
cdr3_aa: CASSERRTLVANEQFF

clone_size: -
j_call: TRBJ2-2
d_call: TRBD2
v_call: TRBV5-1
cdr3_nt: TGCGCCAGTTTCCTCGGGACTAGCGGGACCGGGGAGCTGTTTTTT
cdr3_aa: CASFLGTSGTGELFF

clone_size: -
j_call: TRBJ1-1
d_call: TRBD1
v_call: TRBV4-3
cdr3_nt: TGCGCCAGCAGCCCCCGGACAGGGTCGGGCACTGAAGCTTTCTTT
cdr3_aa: CASSPRTGSGTEAFF

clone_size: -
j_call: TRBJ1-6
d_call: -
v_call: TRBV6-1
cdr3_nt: TGTGCCAGCAGTGGGACAGCCGGGATCTCCTATAATTCACCCCTCCACTTT
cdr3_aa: CASSGTAGISYNSPLHF

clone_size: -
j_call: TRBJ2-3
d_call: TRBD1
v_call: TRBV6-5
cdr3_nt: TGTGCCAGCCGCGGACAGGGACTCGGGACGCAGTATTTT
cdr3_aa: CASRGQGLGTQYF

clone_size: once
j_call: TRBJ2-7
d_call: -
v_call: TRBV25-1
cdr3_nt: TGTGCCAGCACCCCGCCGGGGATATACGAGCAGTACTTC
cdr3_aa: CASTPPGIYEQYF

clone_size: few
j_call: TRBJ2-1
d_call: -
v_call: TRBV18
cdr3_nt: TGTGCCAGCTCAGACAATTTACAGGGCAATGAGCAGTTCTTC
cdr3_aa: CASSDNLQGNEQFF

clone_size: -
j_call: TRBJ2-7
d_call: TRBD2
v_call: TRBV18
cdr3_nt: TGTGCCAGCTCACCAGGACTAGCGGGATCTGTGGGGGAGCAGTACTTC
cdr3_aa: CASSPGLAGSVGEQYF

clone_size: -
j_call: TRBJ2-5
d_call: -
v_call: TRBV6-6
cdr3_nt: TGTGCCAGCAGTTACACCAGCGGAGAGACCCAGTACTTC
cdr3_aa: CASSYTSGETQYF

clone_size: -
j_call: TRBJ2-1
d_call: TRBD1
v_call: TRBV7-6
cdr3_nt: TGTGCCAGCAGCTTAGCAAGGGGACAGTACAATGAGCAGTTCTTC
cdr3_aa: CASSLARGQYNEQFF